This entry lists 30 T cell receptor beta chains sequenced from one sample in a study of regulatory T cells in long-lasting Graves disease. Construction of the TCR beta libraries employed iRepertoire HTBI primers in conjunction with Arm-PCR of CDR3 regions. MiXCR, run by TCRdb on the multiplex PCR reads, gives a single entry per CDR3 protein. The table records 300,000 to 400,000 distinct CDR3 sequences, around a fifth of them present only once. Time point here: persistent/refractory GD, antithyroid drugs over 5 years with positive TRAb. Preparation of the TCR library used RNA extracted from PBMCs. Sequencing was performed on peripheral blood mononuclear cells (PBMCs), taken when the disease was refractory, from a patient treated with antithyroid drugs. The receptors originated from a female donor with Graves disease.

This clonotype was seen more than once but under ten times. The chain carries TRBV4-1 and TRBJ1-6; D is undetermined. CDR3 length: 15 amino acids. The germline gives CDR1 MGHRA, CDR2 YSYEKL. The ends were cut back, 0 bases at V and 9 bases at J, with 12 bases in the middle. The CDR3 here is CASSQELGRRSPLHF. The CDR3 bases are TGCGCCAGCAGCCAAGAGCTGGGGAGGCGTTCACCCCTCCACTTT.

The chain has TRBV18 and TRBJ2-2, with TRBD2 identical over 10 bases. J gave up 6 bases and V 2 bases, and 3 bases lay outside the gene matches. The CDR3 spans 15 residues. Germline V gene data show CDR1 as KGHSH and CDR2 as LQKENI. This CDR3 reads CASSPASGSSGELFF. The CDR3 DNA sequence: TGTGCCAGCTCACCAGCTAGCGGGAGTTCCGGGGAGCTGTTTTTT.

This clonotype was observed at least ten times. The chain combines TRBV11-2 with TRBJ1-1, with a possible D match to TRBD1 (5 bases). Germline V gives CDR1 SGHAT, CDR2 FQNNGV. Deletions cut 2 bases from V and 8 bases from J, with 9 bases between. This CDR3 spans 12 amino acids. CDR3 in DNA: TGTGCCAGCAGCTTAACGAGGGGCGAAGCTTTCTTT. Translation gives CASSLTRGEAFF.

This clonotype was found a few times. This chain connects TRBV19 to TRBJ1-1; weak D call: TRBD1 (6 bases). This CDR3 is 14 amino acids long. CDR1 LNHDA and CDR2 SQIVND come from the germline V gene (reference sequence). Trimming cost V 10 bases and J 5 bases, with 20 bases left between them. The CDR3 reads CATSGPRGMTEAFF. CDR3 sequence (DNA): TGTGCCACCAGTGGGCCGAGGGGGATGACTGAAGCTTTCTTT. The complete variable domain, with remaining parts taken from reference TRBV19 and TRBJ1-1, reads DGGITQSPKYLFRKEGQNVTLSCEQNLNHDAMYWYRQDPGQGLRLIYYSQIVNDFQKGDIAEGYSVSREKKESFPLTVTSAQKNPTAFYLCATSGPRGMTEAFFGQGTRLTVV.

This clonotype was seen repeatedly, ten times or more. This chain joins TRBV6-1 and TRBJ1-4, with D maybe TRBD1 (5 bases). This CDR3 spans 14 amino acids. Germline V CDR1 and CDR2: MNHNS, SASEGT. V lost 3 bases to trimming and J lost 7 bases, with 12 bases between them. CDR3 coding DNA: TGTGCCAGCAGTGAGCCGGGGGGGGGTGAAAAACTGTTTTTT. Translation gives CASSEPGGGEKLFF.

This clonotype was recorded at least ten times. The chain combines TRBV28 with TRBJ1-5; TRBD1 agrees at 8 bases. V lost 5 bases to trimming and J lost 2 bases; unmatched junction nucleotides: 11. Germline V gives CDR1 MDHEN, CDR2 SYDVKM. There are 17 residues in the CDR3. The CDR3 reads CASSPPAGGRGNQPQHF. The CDR3 DNA is TGTGCCAGCAGTCCCCCGGCAGGGGGCAGGGGCAATCAGCCCCAGCATTTT.

The V and J genes are TRBV7-3 and TRBJ1-3, with a weak D call TRBD1 (6 bases). The germline V gene has CDR1 SGHTA and CDR2 FQGTGA. With 3 bases removed from V and 0 bases from J, the gap between germline ends came to 9 bases. The CDR3 contains 15 residues. This CDR3 reads CASSFDRSSGNTIYF. In nucleotides, the CDR3 is TGTGCCAGCAGCTTCGACAGGAGCTCTGGAAACACCATATATTTT.

This clonotype came up a few times. The rearrangement joins TRBV7-6 to TRBJ1-1; D unclear. CDR3 length: 15 amino acids. V shed 2 bases and J shed 3 bases, with 13 bases lying between them. Germline V gene lookup returns CDR1 SGHVS and CDR2 FNYEAQ. In DNA form, the CDR3 reads TGTGCCAGCAGCTTACACAGCACGTGGGACACTGAAGCTTTCTTT. Its protein product is CASSLHSTWDTEAFF.

V gene TRBV12-3 or TRBV12-4 combines with J gene TRBJ2-6; tentative D call: TRBD2 (7 bases). The CDR3 extends over 16 amino acids. V shed 4 bases and J shed 2 bases, with 12 bases lying between them. DNA for the CDR3: TGTGCCAGCAGTTCCCGGGGGGCGGCTGGGGCCAACGTCCTGACTTTC. Amino acid sequence: CASSSRGAAGANVLTF.

This clonotype was picked up many times. J is TRBJ1-2 and V is TRBV12-3 or TRBV12-4; D unresolved. The CDR3 runs 13 residues. V was clipped by 8 bases and J by 3 bases, with 13 bases between them. The CDR3 nucleotides read TGTGCCAGCGGGAGAAGGATCGACTATGGCTACACCTTC. Translating gives CASGRRIDYGYTF.

There are many counts of this clonotype. The chain is built from TRBV15 and TRBJ2-5; D might be TRBD2 (6 bases). The germline V gene encodes CDR1 LNHNV and CDR2 YYDKDF (reference sequence). V lost 0 bases and J 9 bases, leaving 17 bases between the germline ends. CDR3 length: 15 amino acids. DNA for the CDR3: TGTGCCACCAGCAGAGAATCCGGGACTCCCATGGCCCAGTACTTC. Translating gives CATSRESGTPMAQYF. The full variable domain, completed using reference TRBV15 and TRBJ2-5, is DAMVIQNPRYQVTQFGKPVTLSCSQTLNHNVMYWYQQKSSQAPKLLFHYYDKDFNNEADTPDNFQSRRPNTSFCFLDIRSPGLGDTAMYLCATSRESGTPMAQYFGPGTRLLVL.

This clonotype came up many times. The rearrangement links TRBV7-2 to TRBJ1-2; D is unresolved. The CDR3 spans 16 residues. V was shortened by 5 bases and J by 6 bases, with 22 bases between the two germline ends. Germline CDR1 SGHTA, CDR2 FQGNSA. CDR3 nucleotide sequence: TGTGCCAGCAGCCTCGGCGTACGGGCACGCCCTGATGGCTACACCTTC. This translates into CASSLGVRARPDGYTF.

This clonotype has at least ten counts. For the CDR3, the DNA is TGTGCCAGTACAGGAGGGGGAATGGCCACTGAAGCTTTCTTT. This sequence encodes CASTGGGMATEAFF. The chain employs TRBV12-3 or TRBV12-4 and TRBJ1-1; D may be TRBD1 (6 bases). Trimming left V 9 bases short and J 4 bases short, with 18 bases between. CDR3 length equals 14 residues.

On this clonotype: A much larger clone lies a single base off, so this may be a read error. The CDR3 end shows no conserved phenylalanine or tryptophan, and so a read error is likely. The gene calls are TRBV2 and TRBJ2-6, with D possibly called TRBD1 or TRBD2 (6 bases each). The V end lost 2 bases, the J end lost 0 bases, and 17 bases lay between the germline ends. The CDR3 spans 19 residues. Germline V CDR1 and CDR2: SNHLY, FYNNEI. DNA of the CDR3: TGTGCCAGCAGTGAACACTTGGGGGGCCTGGGCTCTGGGGCCAACGTCCTGACTCTC. Protein product: CASSEHLGGLGSGANVLTL.

This clonotype was found a few times. The rearrangement joins TRBV5-1 to TRBJ1-1; D perhaps matches TRBD1 (6 bases). Per the germline V gene, CDR1 is SGHRS and CDR2 is YFSETQ. The CDR3 covers 14 residues. Trimming took 5 bases from V and 3 from J, leaving 14 bases between them. The CDR3: CASRGGLRDTEAFF. CDR3 in DNA: TGCGCCAGCAGAGGGGGGCTAAGAGACACTGAAGCTTTCTTT. Drawing the rest from reference TRBV5-1 and TRBJ1-1, the complete variable domain is KAGVTQTPRYLIKTRGQQVTLSCSPISGHRSVSWYQQTPGQGLQFLFEYFSETQRNKGNFPGRFSGRQFSNSRSEMNVSTLELGDSALYLCASRGGLRDTEAFFGQGTRLTVV.

The chain is built from TRBV2 and TRBJ2-2; no firm D call. Looked up from germline, CDR1 is SNHLY and CDR2 is FYNNEI. This CDR3 is built from 17 residues. V lost 4 bases, J lost 1 base, and 16 bases lay in between. CDR3 sequence: CASSGRSVGMNTGELFF. CDR3 DNA sequence: TGTGCCAGCAGTGGGAGATCCGTTGGGATGAACACCGGGGAGCTGTTTTTT.

This clonotype was seen repeatedly, ten times or more. The chain combines TRBV7-8 with TRBJ1-4, with D uncertain. Germline CDR1 is SGHVS and CDR2 is FQNEAQ. Trimming stripped 4 bases from V and 11 bases from J, with 23 bases between. CDR3 length: 16 residues. CDR3 in DNA: TGTGCCAGCAGCTCGCGGCGGGTGAGCCGGATTGGCAAACTGTTTTTT. Translation gives CASSSRRVSRIGKLFF.

This clonotype has at least ten counts. CDR3 DNA sequence: TGTGCCAGCAGCTTTACAGATGCGGCTAATGAAAAACTGTTTTTT. This translates into CASSFTDAANEKLFF. The chain combines TRBV11-2 with TRBJ1-4, with unresolved D. CDR1 and CDR2 from the germline V gene are SGHAT and FQNNGV. V was shortened by 3 bases and J by 3 bases, with 11 bases between the two germline ends. The CDR3 sequence is 15 residues long.

The chain combines TRBV7-2 with TRBJ1-5; possible D gene TRBD1, 6 bases. V shed 5 bases and J shed 11 bases, with 16 bases lying between them. CDR3 length: 13 residues. Germline V CDR1 and CDR2: SGHTA, FQGNSA. The CDR3, as DNA: TGTGCCAGCAGCCCTCGGGAACAGGGCTCCCAGCATTTT. Its protein is CASSPREQGSQHF.

V and J are TRBV11-2 and TRBJ2-3, with 14 bases that match TRBD2. Per the germline V gene, CDR1 is SGHAT and CDR2 is FQNNGV. Trimming cost V 3 bases and J 8 bases; bases outside gene matches: 7. The CDR3 is 16 amino acids. CDR3 in amino acids: CASSFQGTSGSPTQYF. Here the CDR3 DNA reads TGTGCCAGCAGCTTCCAAGGGACTAGCGGGAGTCCTACGCAGTATTTT. Based on the CDR3 plus reference TRBV11-2 and TRBJ2-3, the full variable domain is EAGVAQSPRYKIIEKRQSVAFWCNPISGHATLYWYQQILGQGPKLLIQFQNNGVVDDSQLPKDRFSAERLKGVDSTLKIQPAKLEDSAVYLCASSFQGTSGSPTQYFGPGTRLTVL.

This clonotype came up a few times. The chain links TRBV12-3 or TRBV12-4 to TRBJ2-2; D perhaps matches TRBD1 (6 bases). The CDR3 extends over 16 amino acids. The V end lost 4 bases, the J end lost 0 bases, and 12 bases lay between the germline ends. The CDR3 loop reads CASSSPGQANTGELFF. The CDR3 nucleotides are TGTGCCAGCAGTTCCCCGGGACAAGCGAACACCGGGGAGCTGTTTTTT.

There are a few counts of this clonotype. The CDR3 coding sequence is TGCGCCAGCAGCTTGGACACTAGCGGGAGGGCCTGGTACGAGCAGTACTTC. This gives the protein CASSLDTSGRAWYEQYF. The chain employs TRBV5-1 and TRBJ2-7; TRBD2 matches at 13 bases. Germline CDR1 SGHRS, CDR2 YFSETQ. This CDR3 region has 17 residues. Losses at the gene ends were 0 bases for V and 4 bases for J; bases not matched to a gene: 7.

The chain employs TRBV7-8 and TRBJ1-1; 7 nucleotides line up with TRBD1. Germline V gene data show CDR1 as SGHVS and CDR2 as FQNEAQ. There are 16 residues in the CDR3. J lost 4 bases, V lost 2 bases, and 10 bases had no gene match. In DNA, the CDR3 is TGTGCCAGCAGCTTAAGGCTAGCAGGGGGGTTCACTGAAGCTTTCTTT. Translation: CASSLRLAGGFTEAFF. The full variable domain, its missing parts supplied by reference TRBV7-8 and TRBJ1-1, is GAGVSQSPRYKVAKRGQDVALRCDPISGHVSLFWYQQALGQGPEFLTYFQNEAQLDKSGLPSDRFFAERPEGSVSTLKIQRTQQEDSAVYLCASSLRLAGGFTEAFFGQGTRLTVV.

Ten or more counts support this clonotype. This chain joins TRBV20-1 and TRBJ1-4; possibly TRBD1 for D (6 bases). Germline CDR1 is DFQATT and CDR2 is SNEGSKA (reference sequence). V gave up 3 bases and J gave up 0 bases, with 20 bases separating them. CDR3 length: 18 residues. The CDR3, as DNA: TGCAGTGCTAGGGGACAAGGCCGGGGGAAAGCAACTAATGAAAAACTGTTTTTT. The encoded protein is CSARGQGRGKATNEKLFF.

This clonotype was found many times. This chain connects TRBV20-1 to TRBJ2-5, with D hard to call. Germline V gene lookup returns CDR1 DFQATT and CDR2 SNEGSKA (reference sequence). The CDR3 runs to 10 residues. V was clipped by 6 bases and J by 3 bases, with 5 bases between them. DNA of the CDR3: TGCAGTGCAGAAGAAGAGACCCAGTACTTC. Translating it yields CSAEEETQYF.

V usage is TRBV11-3 and J usage is TRBJ2-5; 8 bases match TRBD2. The CDR3 loop spans 13 amino acids. The germline V gene has CDR1 SGHNT and CDR2 YENEEA. V trimming: 5 bases; J trimming: 4 bases; junction bases outside the gene matches: 3. The DNA for the CDR3 is TGTGCCAGCAGCCAGAGCGGGGGAGAGACCCAGTACTTC. It yields the protein CASSQSGGETQYF.

This clonotype was detected a few times. V and J are TRBV6-1 and TRBJ1-2; maybe TRBD1 (6 bases). This CDR3 contains 14 residues. Germline assignment: CDR1 MNHNS and CDR2 SASEGT. Trimming stripped 3 bases from V and 6 bases from J, with 14 bases between. The CDR3 sequence: CASSESGGPNGYTF. DNA for the CDR3: TGTGCCAGCAGTGAGTCGGGGGGCCCTAATGGCTACACCTTC.

The chain combines TRBV18 with TRBJ1-6, with 7 positions matching TRBD1. The CDR3 spans 17 residues. V was pared by 6 bases and J by 6 bases, with 14 bases of the junction left unmatched. The germline V gene encodes CDR1 KGHSH and CDR2 LQKENI. CDR3 nucleotides: TGTGCCAGCTCGTGGACAGGTCGAGGGGGGTTTAATTCACCCCTCCACTTT. It specifies CASSWTGRGGFNSPLHF. Combining the CDR3 with reference TRBV18 and TRBJ1-6 gives the whole variable domain NAGVMQNPRHLVRRRGQEARLRCSPMKGHSHVYWYRQLPEEGLKFMVYLQKENIIDESGMPKERFSAEFPKEGPSILRIQQVVRGDSAAYFCASSWTGRGGFNSPLHFGNGTRLTVT.

This clonotype was detected only a few times. The rearrangement uses TRBV19 and TRBJ2-4; D remains ambiguous. Looked up from germline, CDR1 is LNHDA and CDR2 is SQIVND (reference sequence). The CDR3 extends over 13 amino acids. V lost 9 bases, J lost 2 bases, and 11 bases lay in between. CDR3: CASEPGTKNIQYF. CDR3 DNA sequence: TGTGCCAGCGAACCGGGTACCAAAAACATTCAGTACTTC. Based on the CDR3 plus reference TRBV19 and TRBJ2-4, the full variable domain is DGGITQSPKYLFRKEGQNVTLSCEQNLNHDAMYWYRQDPGQGLRLIYYSQIVNDFQKGDIAEGYSVSREKKESFPLTVTSAQKNPTAFYLCASEPGTKNIQYFGAGTRLSVL.

This clonotype was counted at least ten times. For the CDR3, the DNA is TGTGCCAGCAGCTGGGGGACTAGCGGCGACACCGGGGAGCTGTTTTTT. Amino acid sequence: CASSWGTSGDTGELFF. The chain combines TRBV5-6 with TRBJ2-2; 11 nucleotides align to TRBD2. V was pared by 3 bases and J by 3 bases, with 4 bases of the junction left unmatched. CDR3 size: 16 residues. CDR1 and CDR2 (germline): SGHDT, YYEEEE.